This T cell receptor beta chain was identified in a study of spatial heterogeneity in lung cancer. Across the study: Beta-chain sequences were consistently detected more often than alpha-chain sequences. Study-level results: Tracking of tumor mutation counts was seen in expanded intratumoral alpha and beta TCR counts.

Stated time point: sample taken at primary tumor resection. 72 TRACERx patients with early, untreated non-small cell lung cancer donated samples. Unsorted whole RNA samples from tumor, nontumor lung or frozen PBMC were sequenced. Using its own MiXCR run on the 5' RACE reads, TCRdb lists one record per CDR3 protein. The data hold about 9,200 distinct CDR3 sequences, with approximately 8.1% observed a single time. Between the trimmed V and J ends, which lost 2 bases and 6 bases, there was a span of 13 bases. CDR1 is SGHAT, CDR2 FQDESV, per germline (reference sequence). CDR3 length: 15 residues. This clonotype is classed as medium-sized. The antigen remains undetermined.

The starting material was lung tumor tissue, obtained at surgery. This sequence was found in a male donor with early-stage non-small cell lung cancer. The V call is TRBV11-1, the J call TRBJ1-4; D is undetermined. CDR3 in DNA: TGTGCCAGCAGCTTACGGGATGAAATAGATGAAAAACTGTTTTTT. Translated, it gives CASSLRDEIDEKLFF.